Sequencing of this T cell receptor (beta chain) was carried out in a study of identical twins. Template switching added a universal primer site; cDNA carried unique molecular identifiers. TCRdb passed the 5' RACE reads through MiXCR, listing each CDR3 protein once. The data show around 160,000 distinct CDR3 sequences, roughly 3.5% seen once. This clonotype was counted at least ten times. Its antigen is not known. General study results and limits: Zero-insertion results could be subject to partial confounding by invariant MAIT and iNKT cells. Excess low generation probability was seen in twin-shared out-of-frame alpha sequences.

The length of the CDR3 is 14 residues. With 4 bases clipped from V and 2 bases from J, the junction kept 5 bases outside the gene matches. The sample comprised memory T cells sorted from blood. The chain combines TRBV12-3 or TRBV12-4 with TRBJ2-7; TRBD2 aligns across 7 bases. The sequence derives from a man between 18 and 35 years old in good health. The CDR3 nucleotides are TGTGCCAGCAGTTCTAGCGGCCTTCCCTACGAGCAGTACTTC. It yields the protein CASSSSGLPYEQYF.